This is a list of T cell receptor beta chains from one sample in a study of lymphopenia after photon versus proton radiotherapy. The protocol was immunoSEQ multiplex PCR, while the TCRdb copy is restricted to in-frame clones and leaves out a portion. The sample has around 50,000 clones; around 85% are singletons. This specimen was peripheral blood, taken from a patient treated with proton-based radiotherapy. These receptor sequences come from a man in his 60s with pancreatic cancer. Each CDR3 is given without its conserved first and last residue. Each record gives: D gene, J gene, clone size, V gene, CDR3 protein. The D gene is left open where the match is weak. Some rows mark clone size as missing; the rest say once, few, many or name a class of expanded clone.

TRBD1 | TRBJ2-7 | . | TRBV13 | ASSGLQGRSYEQY
. | TRBJ2-5 | . | TRBV18 | ASSSLGAGQETQY
. | TRBJ2-3 | . | TRBV2 | ASSGTGHGSTDTQY
. | TRBJ1-3 | . | TRBV11-2 | ATSGSSGNTIY
. | TRBJ2-7 | . | TRBV27 | ASSLVPRSYEQY
. | TRBJ2-6 | once | TRBV6-5 | ASRPRGSGANVLT
. | TRBJ2-7 | . | TRBV6-1 | ASTEIYEQY
. | TRBJ2-7 | few | TRBV6-5 | ASSYRGGPYEQY
. | TRBJ1-1 | . | TRBV7-9 | ASRLGRGWTEAF
. | TRBJ1-3 | . | TRBV1 | TSSQAHTKSGNTIY
. | TRBJ1-4 | . | TRBV5-1 | ASSSSGTTNEKLF
. | TRBJ1-2 | . | TRBV5-1 | ASSLAPGPDGYT
TRBD2 | TRBJ2-3 | . | TRBV19 | ASSVGLAASTDTQY
. | TRBJ1-1 | . | TRBV14 | ASSQDAGRRTEAF
. | TRBJ2-1 | . | TRBV5-8 | ASSSFSRSRNEQF
. | TRBJ1-1 | . | TRBV5-5 | ASSLRGVNTEAF
. | TRBJ1-5 | . | TRBV15 | ATSGRVGGNQPQH
. | TRBJ1-2 | . | TRBV19 | ASRPFGGRYGYT
. | TRBJ1-4 | few | TRBV2 | ASSGIGGSVGEKLF
. | TRBJ2-2 | . | TRBV18 | ASSPPTTGELF
. | TRBJ2-7 | . | TRBV6-1 | ASSARGSYEQY
. | TRBJ2-2 | few | TRBV29-1 | SVEGGYTGELF
TRBD2 | TRBJ2-1 | . | TRBV7-2 | ASSSQWTSIYNEQF